These T cell receptor beta chains were read from a single sample in a study of shared clonotypes between healthy human individuals. Sequencing used immunoSEQ multiplex PCR; TCRdb keeps in-frame clones, though not all of them. The sample holds more than 850,000 clones, around 82% seen once. The sequencing input was memory CD4+ T cells from PBMCs. These receptors all come from a man younger than 35 in good health. Some clones in this sample may be carry-over from other donors' samples. Both conserved end residues are part of each CDR3. Fields, in order: V gene, clone size, J gene, D gene, CDR3 DNA, CDR3 protein. The D gene is left open where the match is weak. Clone size is given for some rows only: seen once, a few or many times, or a class if the clone is expanded.

v_call: TRBV19
clone_size: -
j_call: TRBJ2-2
d_call: -
cdr3_nt: TGTGCCAGTAGTATGCAGGGGATAAACACCGGGGAGCTGTTTTTT
cdr3_aa: CASSMQGINTGELFF

v_call: TRBV4-2
clone_size: once
j_call: TRBJ2-7
d_call: -
cdr3_nt: TGTGCCAGCAGCCAAGATGAAGGTTCCAGCTACGAGCAGTACTTC
cdr3_aa: CASSQDEGSSYEQYF

v_call: TRBV29-1
clone_size: -
j_call: TRBJ2-3
d_call: -
cdr3_nt: TGCAGCGCCACTGGGGCTTCAGGGACCACAGATACGCAGTATTTT
cdr3_aa: CSATGASGTTDTQYF

v_call: TRBV7-9
clone_size: -
j_call: TRBJ1-4
d_call: TRBD1
cdr3_nt: TGTGCCAGCAGCTTGGGACAGGGCTCCCTTTTGGGCGAAAAACTGTTTTTT
cdr3_aa: CASSLGQGSLLGEKLFF

v_call: TRBV19
clone_size: few
j_call: TRBJ1-2
d_call: TRBD1
cdr3_nt: TGTGCCAGTAGTCTAAGACAGGGGGCGGATGGCTACACCTTC
cdr3_aa: CASSLRQGADGYTF

v_call: TRBV7-9
clone_size: -
j_call: TRBJ1-1
d_call: -
cdr3_nt: TGTGCCAGCAGCTTAGCTGGGAGGGGATCAACTGAAGCTTTCTTT
cdr3_aa: CASSLAGRGSTEAFF

v_call: TRBV10-3
clone_size: -
j_call: TRBJ2-5
d_call: -
cdr3_nt: TGTGCCATCAGTGCCCAGCAAGAGACCCAGTACTTC
cdr3_aa: CAISAQQETQYF

v_call: TRBV7-2
clone_size: -
j_call: TRBJ1-2
d_call: -
cdr3_nt: TGTGCCAGCAGCTTAAGACAGATCCCCTATGGCTACACCTTC
cdr3_aa: CASSLRQIPYGYTF

v_call: TRBV7-9
clone_size: many
j_call: TRBJ2-7
d_call: TRBD2
cdr3_nt: TGTGCCAGCAGACGGACCGGACTAGAGGCCGACGAGCAGTACTTC
cdr3_aa: CASRRTGLEADEQYF

v_call: TRBV18
clone_size: -
j_call: TRBJ2-5
d_call: TRBD2
cdr3_nt: TGTGCCAGCTCACCAAGACTAGCGGGAGGGCAAGAGACCCAGTACTTC
cdr3_aa: CASSPRLAGGQETQYF

v_call: TRBV5-1
clone_size: few
j_call: TRBJ2-5
d_call: TRBD2
cdr3_nt: TGCGCCAGCAGCCCAGGACTAGCGGGAGGAGGCGAGACCCAGTACTTC
cdr3_aa: CASSPGLAGGGETQYF

v_call: TRBV18
clone_size: few
j_call: TRBJ2-6
d_call: TRBD1
cdr3_nt: TGTGCCAGCTCACCTAGGACAGGGATCTCTGGGGCCAACGTCCTGACTTTC
cdr3_aa: CASSPRTGISGANVLTF

v_call: TRBV28
clone_size: -
j_call: TRBJ2-6
d_call: TRBD2
cdr3_nt: TGTGCCAGCAGTTTAGCGGGAGGCAGCTCTGGGGCCAACGTCCTGACTTTC
cdr3_aa: CASSLAGGSSGANVLTF

v_call: TRBV6-1
clone_size: -
j_call: TRBJ1-2
d_call: -
cdr3_nt: TGTGCCAGCAGCCAAACCCTTACCCCAGGGGATGGCTACACCTTC
cdr3_aa: CASSQTLTPGDGYTF

v_call: TRBV4-1
clone_size: -
j_call: TRBJ2-1
d_call: -
cdr3_nt: TGCGCCAGCAGCCAGACGACCGGGACCCAGTATGAGCAGTTCTTC
cdr3_aa: CASSQTTGTQYEQFF

v_call: TRBV6-6
clone_size: -
j_call: TRBJ2-1
d_call: TRBD1
cdr3_nt: TGTGCCAGCAGTTACCAGGGACAGGGGTTGGATGAGCAGTTCTTC
cdr3_aa: CASSYQGQGLDEQFF

v_call: TRBV27
clone_size: -
j_call: TRBJ2-5
d_call: -
cdr3_nt: TGTGCCAGCAGTTCCGGCGGCAGGGCGGGAGAGACCCAGTACTTC
cdr3_aa: CASSSGGRAGETQYF

v_call: TRBV2
clone_size: -
j_call: TRBJ1-5
d_call: TRBD1
cdr3_nt: TGTGCCAGCAGTGGGGGACAGGGGGCCAATCAGCCCCAGCATTTT
cdr3_aa: CASSGGQGANQPQHF

v_call: TRBV5-1
clone_size: many
j_call: TRBJ1-1
d_call: -
cdr3_nt: TGCGCCAGCAATAGACTACCAAGGGGGAACACTGAAGCTTTCTTT
cdr3_aa: CASNRLPRGNTEAFF

v_call: TRBV19
clone_size: -
j_call: TRBJ2-7
d_call: -
cdr3_nt: TGTGCCAGTAGTGGGGTCTTCTACGAGCAGTACTTC
cdr3_aa: CASSGVFYEQYF

v_call: TRBV9
clone_size: -
j_call: TRBJ2-7
d_call: -
cdr3_nt: TGTGCCAGCAGCGTAGGTCTGGAGGGGAGCGGGCTCGAGCAGTACTTC
cdr3_aa: CASSVGLEGSGLEQYF

v_call: TRBV6-1
clone_size: -
j_call: TRBJ1-5
d_call: -
cdr3_nt: TGTGCCAGCAGTGAAGCGCTCGGGGTGGAGAGGCCCCAGCATTTT
cdr3_aa: CASSEALGVERPQHF

v_call: TRBV5-1
clone_size: -
j_call: TRBJ2-7
d_call: TRBD2
cdr3_nt: TGCGCCAGCAGCTTTCTAGCGGGAGGGCCCTACGAGCAGTACTTC
cdr3_aa: CASSFLAGGPYEQYF

v_call: TRBV4-1
clone_size: -
j_call: TRBJ1-4
d_call: TRBD1
cdr3_nt: TGCGCCAGCAGCCAGACGACAGGGAATGAAAAACTGTTTTTT
cdr3_aa: CASSQTTGNEKLFF

v_call: TRBV7-9
clone_size: many
j_call: TRBJ2-1
d_call: TRBD1
cdr3_nt: TGTGCCAGCAGCCCCCGACCGGACAGGGCCAATGAGCAGTTCTTC
cdr3_aa: CASSPRPDRANEQFF

v_call: TRBV5-4
clone_size: -
j_call: TRBJ1-4
d_call: TRBD1
cdr3_nt: TGTGCCAGCAGCTTGGGGGGACAGGGGCCGGAAAAACTGTTTTTT
cdr3_aa: CASSLGGQGPEKLFF